This TCR beta chain was found in a study of early T cells in non-severe SARS-CoV-2 infection. Unique molecular identifiers were added to individual cDNA molecules. TCRdb re-analysed the 5' RACE reads in MiXCR, keeping a single row per CDR3 protein. Of about 64,000 distinct CDR3 sequences in the sample, over 4.5% were seen once. Trimming stripped 3 bases from V and 9 bases from J, with 13 bases between. Germline lookup yields CDR1 SGDLS and CDR2 YYNGEE. The CDR3 is 14 residues long. Specimen: whole blood. This TCR came from an adult who was a healthcare worker with PCR-confirmed SARS-CoV-2 infection or an uninfected control (not recorded which). The genes are TRBV9 and TRBJ1-6; no reliable D call. The CDR3 loop is CASSGRALPSPLHF. DNA of the CDR3: TGTGCCAGCAGCGGCCGGGCCTTACCTTCACCCCTCCACTTT. The full variable domain, completed using reference TRBV9 and TRBJ1-6, is DSGVTQTPKHLITATGQRVTLRCSPRSGDLSVYWYQQSLDQGLQFLIQYYNGEERAKGNILERFSAQQFPDLHSELNLSSLELGDSALYFCASSGRALPSPLHFGNGTRLTVT.